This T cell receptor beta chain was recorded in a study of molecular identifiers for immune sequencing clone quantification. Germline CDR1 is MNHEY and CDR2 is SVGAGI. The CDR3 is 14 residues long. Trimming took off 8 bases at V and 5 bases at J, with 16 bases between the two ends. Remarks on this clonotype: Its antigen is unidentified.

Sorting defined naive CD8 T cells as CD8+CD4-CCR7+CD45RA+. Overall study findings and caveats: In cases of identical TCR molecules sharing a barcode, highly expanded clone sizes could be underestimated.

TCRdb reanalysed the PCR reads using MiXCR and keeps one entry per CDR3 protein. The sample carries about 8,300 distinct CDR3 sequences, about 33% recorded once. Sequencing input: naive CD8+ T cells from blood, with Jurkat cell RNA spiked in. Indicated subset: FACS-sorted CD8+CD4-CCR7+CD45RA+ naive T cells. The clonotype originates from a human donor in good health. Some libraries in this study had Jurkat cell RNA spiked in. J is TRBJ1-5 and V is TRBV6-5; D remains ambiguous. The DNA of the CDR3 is TGTGCCAGCTCTCGGCATGAGGGCTATCAGCCCCAGCATTTT. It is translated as CASSRHEGYQPQHF.